The 28 T cell receptor beta chains presented below share a single source sample, sequenced in a study of tumor T cells in aggressive B-cell lymphoma. Generated by immunoSEQ multiplex PCR, the TCRdb table keeps only in-frame clones and is missing some. The sample yields 3,500 to 5,000 clones, approximately 81% seen once. Sequenced material: tumor tissue. Every receptor here comes from an adult with diffuse large B cell lymphoma.

Of note for this clone: Other DNA sequences within the sample encode an identical CDR3. J is TRBJ1-1 and V is TRBV15; D is unclear. The V gene lost 0 bases and the J gene lost 4 bases, with 9 bases spanning the gap. CDR3 length: 14 amino acids. Germline CDR1 and CDR2: LNHNV and YYDKDF (reference sequence). DNA of the CDR3: TGTGCCACCAGCAGAGAGGGAGGGATCACTGAAGCTTTCTTT. Translation: CATSREGGITEAFF.

A few counts support this clone. The chain combines TRBV7-2 with TRBJ1-1; D is perhaps TRBD1 (6 bases). This CDR3 has 15 residues. Trimming pared 0 bases from V and 5 bases from J, leaving 13 bases between. The germline CDR1 and CDR2 sequences are SGHTA and FQGNSA. CDR3 sequence (DNA): TGTGCCAGCAGCTTAGCACAGGGACGTCGGACTGAAGCTTTCTTT. This encodes CASSLAQGRRTEAFF.

V and J are TRBV19 and TRBJ2-3; a possible D gene is TRBD1 (6 bases). The CDR3 length is 15 residues. Between the trimmed V and J ends, which lost 3 bases and 2 bases, there was a span of 12 bases. The germline gives CDR1 LNHDA, CDR2 SQIVND (reference sequence). The CDR3 is CASSIDQGNTDTQYF. The DNA for the CDR3 is TGTGCCAGTAGTATCGATCAGGGGAACACAGATACGCAGTATTTT.

This clone was observed once. The chain links TRBV7-2 to TRBJ1-5; 10 nucleotides align to TRBD1. This CDR3 comprises 16 residues. V shed 5 bases and J 5 bases; nucleotides not matched to a gene: 9. The germline CDR1 and CDR2 sequences are SGHTA and FQGNSA. DNA for the CDR3: TGTGCCAGCAGCCTAAGACAGGGGGCAGTCCATCAGCCCCAGCATTTT. Amino acids: CASSLRQGAVHQPQHF.

J is TRBJ1-2 and V is TRBV7-9; the D is unclear. CDR1 and CDR2 (germline): SEHNR, FQNEAQ (reference sequence). V was clipped by 0 bases and J by 6 bases, with 14 bases between them. The CDR3 loop spans 15 amino acids. For the CDR3, the DNA is TGTGCCAGCAGCTTAGCGGTCCCAGACGAGGATGGCTACACCTTC. It specifies CASSLAVPDEDGYTF.

The CDR3 nucleotides read TGTGCCAGTTCCCGGGACAGCCTCTACGAGCAGTACTTC. It is translated as CASSRDSLYEQYF. V usage is TRBV19 and J usage is TRBJ2-7; 7 nucleotides match TRBD1. The CDR3 length is 13 residues. V gave up 8 bases and J gave up 3 bases; unmatched junction bases: 7. CDR1 and CDR2 from the germline V gene are LNHDA and SQIVND (reference sequence).

The V call is TRBV12-5, the J call TRBJ2-1; the match to TRBD1 covers 10 bases. CDR1 and CDR2 (germline): LGHNT, FRNRAP. This CDR3 has 14 residues. V lost 6 bases, J lost 10 bases, and 9 bases stayed unmatched. In nucleotides, the CDR3 is TGTGCTAGTGGATTAGGACAGGGGGGATTGGAGCAGTTCTTC. As protein: CASGLGQGGLEQFF.

The chain is built from TRBV2 and TRBJ1-1, with D possibly matching TRBD1 (5 bases). The length of the CDR3 is 16 residues. Between the trimmed V and J ends, which lost 3 bases and 3 bases, there was a span of 17 bases. Germline V CDR1 and CDR2: SNHLY, FYNNEI. The CDR3, as DNA: TGTGCCAGCAGTGACCCTTTACTTCAAGGGGACACTGAAGCTTTCTTT. Protein product: CASSDPLLQGDTEAFF.

The rearrangement joins TRBV21-1 to TRBJ1-1. TRBV21-1 has pseudogene status. There are 14 residues in the CDR3. The CDR3 reads CASSKAVGGPEAFF. CDR3 bases: TGTGCCAGCAGCAAAGCTGTCGGGGGACCTGAAGCTTTCTTT.

On this clone: The same CDR3 is also encoded by other DNA sequences in this sample. V gene TRBV27 combines with J gene TRBJ2-5; 14 nucleotides match TRBD2. The CDR3 length is 15 residues. Trimming removed 6 bases from V and 2 bases from J; junction bases left unmatched: 2. Per the germline V gene, CDR1 is MNHEY and CDR2 is SMNVEV (reference sequence). CDR3 DNA sequence: TGTGCCAGCAGAGGACTAGCGGGGGGTCAAGAGACCCAGTACTTC. It specifies CASRGLAGGQETQYF.

This clone has only one observation. The genes are TRBV28 and TRBJ1-2; 7 bases match TRBD1. The CDR3 spans 13 residues. The germline gives CDR1 MDHEN, CDR2 SYDVKM. V lost 6 bases and J lost 7; bases outside the gene matches: 8. The CDR3 is CASRTGLQSGYTF. CDR3 nucleotides: TGTGCCAGCAGGACAGGGCTTCAGAGTGGCTACACCTTC.

This rearrangement joins TRBV7-9 to TRBJ1-2; D unresolved. V lost 3 bases and J lost 5, with 10 bases in between. CDR3 length: 13 residues. Looked up from germline, CDR1 is SEHNR and CDR2 is FQNEAQ (reference sequence). For the CDR3, the DNA is TGTGCCAGCAGCTTGGGGAGTCTGTATGGCTACACCTTC. Encoded protein: CASSLGSLYGYTF.

This clone was counted a single time. The chain employs TRBV19 and TRBJ1-1; D possibly corresponds to TRBD1 (5 bases). V gave up 0 bases and J gave up 4 bases, with 15 bases separating them. The germline V gene has CDR1 LNHDA and CDR2 SQIVND (reference sequence). The CDR3 loop spans 16 amino acids. The CDR3 region is CASSIEWAGMGTEAFF. CDR3 coding DNA: TGTGCCAGTAGTATAGAGTGGGCAGGGATGGGCACTGAAGCTTTCTTT.

This clone was picked up a small number of times. Other DNA variants within this sample encode the same CDR3. The chain links TRBV15 to TRBJ1-1, with D uncertain. Germline values: CDR1 LNHNV, CDR2 YYDKDF (reference sequence). CDR3 length equals 14 residues. V lost 0 bases, J lost 4 bases, and 9 bases lay in between. The CDR3 region has the DNA TGTGCCACCAGCAGAGAAGGCGGTATCACTGAAGCTTTCTTT. This gives the protein CATSREGGITEAFF.

V is TRBV27 and J is TRBJ1-1, with 8 bases lining up with TRBD1. CDR3 length equals 16 residues. The V segment lost 4 bases and the J segment 5 bases; nucleotides outside the gene matches: 12. Germline lookup yields CDR1 MNHEY and CDR2 SMNVEV (reference sequence). Written as DNA, the CDR3 is TGTGCCAGCAGTTCCTGGACAGGGCGGGGGACGACTGAAGCTTTCTTT. Translation gives CASSSWTGRGTTEAFF.

The rearrangement joins TRBV19 to TRBJ1-2, with 9 bases fitting TRBD1. In germline, CDR1 is LNHDA, CDR2 SQIVND (reference sequence). The J segment lost 0 bases and the V segment lost 4 bases, leaving 12 bases of the junction unmatched. This CDR3 is 18 amino acids long. The CDR3 loop reads CASSTPHRGRSSNYGYTF. As DNA, the CDR3 is TGTGCCAGTAGTACCCCTCACAGGGGGCGAAGTTCTAACTATGGCTACACCTTC.

With regard to this clone: An end of the junction differs from the germline gene, which may be a read error. Other nucleotide sequences in the sample specify the same CDR3. This chain joins TRBV5-6 and TRBJ1-1, with D possibly being TRBD1 (6 bases). The germline CDR1 and CDR2 sequences are SGHDT and YYEEEE. There are 16 residues in the CDR3. CDR3 protein: CASSLGGQPADPEAFF. DNA of the CDR3: TGTGCCAGCAGTCTTGGGGGCCAACCGGCCGACCCTGAGGCTTTCTTT. The complete variable domain, with remaining parts taken from reference TRBV5-6 and TRBJ1-1, reads DAGVTQSPTHLIKTRGQQVTLRCSPKSGHDTVSWYQQALGQGPQFIFQYYEEEERQRGNFPDRFSGHQFPNYSSELNVNALLLGDSALYLCASSLGGQPADPEAFFGQGTRLTVV.

The chain recombines TRBV5-1 with TRBJ1-1; D perhaps matches TRBD1 (6 bases). Germline CDR1 SGHRS, CDR2 YFSETQ. Trimming took off 4 bases at V and 5 bases at J, with 21 bases between the two ends. The CDR3 is made up of 16 amino acids. As DNA, the CDR3 is TGCGCCAGCAGCGAGAGGACACCGGGACAAACGACTGAAGCTTTCTTT. This gives the protein CASSERTPGQTTEAFF.

The chain is built from TRBV21-1 and TRBJ1-1; TRBD1, the table's D call, lacks a check against the DNA. TRBV21-1 is reported as a pseudogene. This CDR3 spans 14 amino acids. The CDR3 loop reads CASIFDRVDTEAFF. The CDR3 DNA sequence: TGTGCCAGCATCTTCGACAGGGTAGACACTGAAGCTTTCTTT.

This clone was seen only once. This chain links TRBV30 with TRBJ2-4; D possibly corresponds to TRBD2 (7 bases). Germline lookup yields CDR1 GTSNPN and CDR2 SVGIG (reference sequence). V lost 3 bases, J lost 3 bases, and 15 bases lay in between. This CDR3 is built from 15 residues. The chain's CDR3 is CAWSPRGAGKNIQYF. Written as DNA, the CDR3 is TGTGCCTGGAGCCCCCGGGGGGCCGGCAAAAACATTCAGTACTTC.

This clone was seen a single time. The V and J genes are TRBV28 and TRBJ2-5; 8 positions match TRBD2. TRBJ2-7 matches the DNA end more closely, so the J call is doubtful. In germline, CDR1 is MDHEN, CDR2 SYDVKM. This CDR3 is 13 amino acids long. CDR3 sequence (DNA): TGTGCCAGCAGTAGCGGGAGCTCCTACGAGCAGTACTTC. This translates into CASSSGSSYEQYF.

This clone was observed once. The chain couples TRBV28 to TRBJ1-5; 9 positions match TRBD1. This CDR3 is 13 amino acids long. CDR1 and CDR2 from the germline V gene are MDHEN and SYDVKM. V dropped 4 bases and J dropped 5; count of bases not matched to a gene: 0. The DNA of the CDR3 is TGTGCCAGCAGTTGGGACAGGGATCAGCCCCAGCATTTT. Translation gives CASSWDRDQPQHF.

The V gene is TRBV27, the J gene TRBJ1-1, with D perhaps matching TRBD1 (6 bases). The V and J ends lost 2 bases and 5 bases respectively, with 12 bases between them. Germline V gene lookup returns CDR1 MNHEY and CDR2 SMNVEV (reference sequence). The CDR3 extends over 14 amino acids. The CDR3 loop reads CASSLGRGGTEAFF. CDR3 DNA: TGTGCCAGCAGTTTAGGCAGGGGAGGGACTGAAGCTTTCTTT.

The rearrangement joins TRBV4-2 to TRBJ2-3; 8 bases map to TRBD2. The junction had 6 bases not matched to a gene; V was cut back by 4 bases and J by 3 bases. The CDR3 totals 15 residues. From germline, CDR1 is LGHNA and CDR2 YNFKEQ. The CDR3 here is CASSLSGKDTDTQYF. In DNA form, the CDR3 reads TGTGCCAGCAGCCTTAGCGGGAAAGATACAGATACGCAGTATTTT.

The chain joins TRBV4-3 to TRBJ1-5; D remains unclear. The CDR3 totals 15 residues. Germline lookup yields CDR1 LGHNA and CDR2 YSLEER. Trimming shortened V by 1 base and J by 0 bases, and 7 bases separated the two germline ends. The CDR3 loop reads CASSQGLYSNQPQHF. The DNA of the CDR3 is TGCGCCAGCAGCCAAGGTCTTTATAGCAATCAGCCCCAGCATTTT.

About this clone: Other nucleotide sequences in the sample specify the same CDR3. CDR3 protein: CASISSGRVRTQYF. CDR3 coding DNA: TGTGCCAGCATCTCGAGCGGGAGAGTTCGCACGCAGTATTTT. This sequence joins TRBV6-5 and TRBJ2-3, with 8 bases fitting TRBD2. The germline V gene encodes CDR1 MNHEY and CDR2 SVGAGI. V shed 7 bases and J 9 bases; nucleotides not matched to a gene: 12. The CDR3 runs 14 residues.

This clone showed up just a few times. V and J are TRBV5-1 and TRBJ1-1; tentative D call: TRBD1 (6 bases). The germline V and J ends were trimmed by 4 bases and 1 base, with 14 bases remaining between them. The length of the CDR3 is 15 residues. From germline, CDR1 is SGHRS and CDR2 YFSETQ. This chain's CDR3 is CASSLTTDRNTEAFF. In nucleotides, the CDR3 is TGCGCCAGCAGCCTTACTACGGACAGGAACACTGAAGCTTTCTTT.

This clone was seen a few times. One junction end disagrees with the germline gene, perhaps due to a read error. V usage is TRBV10-3 and J usage is TRBJ2-5; 16 bases are shared with TRBD2. The CDR3 consists of 17 residues. Germline loops: CDR1 ENHRY, CDR2 SYGVKD. The CDR3 bases are TGTGCCAGCAGTCGGGGGACTAGCGGGGGGGCGTGGGAGACCCAGTACTTC. Amino acid sequence: CASSRGTSGGAWETQYF.